The 22 T cell receptor beta chains below were found in one sample sequenced in a study of T cell responses to AZD1222 COVID-19 vaccine. Profiled with immunoSEQ multiplex PCR; TCRdb holds only in-frame clones, not every one. The repertoire holds some 90,000 clones, with 80% to 90% as singletons. Sequencing used peripheral blood, obtained on day 0 of AZD1222 vaccination. These receptors all stem from an adult in good health.

The sample holds a few counts of this clone. The rearrangement uses TRBV6-2 or TRBV6-3 and TRBJ2-7; D could derive from TRBD1 or TRBD2 (5 bases each). Between the trimmed V and J ends, which lost 4 bases and 5 bases, there was a span of 33 bases. The CDR3 spans 20 residues. CDR1 and CDR2 (germline): MNHEY, SVGEGT. The chain's CDR3 is CASSLRYEAWVRGAIHEQYF. Written as DNA, the CDR3 is TGTGCCAGCAGTTTGAGGTACGAGGCATGGGTGAGGGGAGCCATCCACGAGCAGTACTTC.

The rearrangement uses TRBV28 and TRBJ1-6, with D maybe TRBD1 (6 bases). The CDR3 runs 18 residues. The ends were cut back, 4 bases at V and 14 bases at J, with 30 bases in the middle. From germline, CDR1 is MDHEN and CDR2 SYDVKM. Written as DNA, the CDR3 is TGTGCCAGCAGTTATCTGGGGAGGTCAGGAAGTTTTAGGGGGGCCCTCCACTTT. Amino acid sequence: CASSYLGRSGSFRGALHF.

By proportion, this clone is medium-sized. V is TRBV5-6 and J is TRBJ2-5; 11 nucleotides match TRBD2. CDR1 is SGHDT and CDR2 is YYEEEE in the germline V gene. Unmatched junction bases numbered 9, after V lost 4 bases and J lost 4 bases. The CDR3 totals 16 residues. Written as DNA, the CDR3 is TGTGCCAGCAGCCCGGGGACTAGCGGAGCCCGAGAGACCCAGTACTTC. Translation gives CASSPGTSGARETQYF. Supplemented by reference TRBV5-6 and TRBJ2-5, the full variable domain reads DAGVTQSPTHLIKTRGQQVTLRCSPKSGHDTVSWYQQALGQGPQFIFQYYEEEERQRGNFPDRFSGHQFPNYSSELNVNALLLGDSALYLCASSPGTSGARETQYFGPGTRLLVL.

This clone occurred a few times. The rearrangement joins TRBV11-2 to TRBJ2-1; 9 bases align to TRBD2. The CDR3 runs to 15 residues. Per germline, CDR1 SGHAT and CDR2 FQNNGV. J lost 0 bases, V lost 5 bases, and 2 bases had no gene match. Here the CDR3 DNA reads TGTGCCAGCAGCCCTAGCGGGATCTCCTACAATGAGCAGTTCTTC. Protein product: CASSPSGISYNEQFF.

This clone occurred many times. J is TRBJ1-5 and V is TRBV7-8, with D unresolved. Trimming took off 8 bases at V and 5 bases at J, with 7 bases between the two ends. This CDR3 contains 11 residues. CDR1 and CDR2 from the germline V gene are SGHVS and FQNEAQ. The CDR3 protein is CASGEDQPQHF. As DNA, the CDR3 is TGTGCCAGCGGGGAGGATCAGCCCCAGCATTTT.

The V call is TRBV2, the J call TRBJ1-1; D is unresolved. Trimming removed 4 bases at V and 0 bases at J, with 6 bases between. The CDR3 spans 13 residues. The germline gives CDR1 SNHLY, CDR2 FYNNEI. CDR3 sequence (DNA): TGTGCCAGCAGTGGGACCCTGAACACTGAAGCTTTCTTT. It yields the protein CASSGTLNTEAFF. Full variable domain (outside the CDR3, taken from reference TRBV2 and TRBJ1-1): EPEVTQTPSHQVTQMGQEVILRCVPISNHLYFYWYRQILGQKVEFLVSFYNNEISEKSEIFDDQFSVERPDGSNFTLKIRSTKLEDSAMYFCASSGTLNTEAFFGQGTRLTVV.

A single count supports this clone. The CDR3 DNA sequence: TGTGCCAGCAGCCAAGATTTGTTTATGGGACAGGAAGCTTTCTTT. Translation gives CASSQDLFMGQEAFF. V usage is TRBV14 and J usage is TRBJ1-1; TRBD1 aligns across 7 bases. The V gene's germline CDR1 is SGHDN and CDR2 FVKESK. V lost 0 bases to trimming and J lost 8 bases; unmatched junction nucleotides: 9. The CDR3 covers 15 residues.

The J gene is TRBJ1-1, the V gene TRBV20-1; D remains unclear. V was trimmed by 3 bases and J by 8 bases, leaving 7 bases between them. Per the germline V gene, CDR1 is DFQATT and CDR2 is SNEGSKA (reference sequence). The CDR3 is 10 amino acids. CDR3 nucleotides: TGCAGTGCTAGCTCCCCAGAAGCTTTCTTT. Translation gives CSASSPEAFF.

This clone showed up just once. The chain carries TRBV19 and TRBJ1-1; 7 positions match TRBD1. Germline V gives CDR1 LNHDA, CDR2 SQIVND (reference sequence). The CDR3 runs 14 residues. J gave up 2 bases and V 6 bases, and 6 bases lay outside the gene matches. CDR3 loop: CASRKDRDNTEAFF. CDR3 sequence (DNA): TGTGCCAGTAGAAAAGACAGGGACAACACTGAAGCTTTCTTT. Drawing the rest from reference TRBV19 and TRBJ1-1, the complete variable domain is DGGITQSPKYLFRKEGQNVTLSCEQNLNHDAMYWYRQDPGQGLRLIYYSQIVNDFQKGDIAEGYSVSREKKESFPLTVTSAQKNPTAFYLCASRKDRDNTEAFFGQGTRLTVV.

The J gene is TRBJ2-7, the V gene TRBV5-8; D might be TRBD1 (5 bases). Germline CDR1 and CDR2: SGHTS and YDEGEE. This CDR3 has 15 amino acids. Trimming pared 3 bases from V and 5 bases from J, leaving 18 bases between. Written as DNA, the CDR3 is TGTGCCAGCAGCTCAGCGAATAGGGGCAGCGACGAGCAGTACTTC. Its translation: CASSSANRGSDEQYF.

The chain recombines TRBV2 with TRBJ1-1; D is undetermined. The CDR3 sequence is 12 residues long. The germline CDR1 and CDR2 sequences are SNHLY and FYNNEI. V lost 4 bases and J lost 10, with 13 bases in between. CDR3 DNA: TGTGCCAGCAGTGGTCCGGGGTTAAGAGCTTTCTTT. This translates into CASSGPGLRAFF.

The rearrangement links TRBV6-1 to TRBJ2-3, with TRBD2 matching over 14 bases. Germline V gene sequence: CDR1 MNHNS, CDR2 SASEGT. V lost 3 bases to trimming and J lost 5 bases; unmatched junction nucleotides: 13. The CDR3 runs to 19 residues. The CDR3 reads CASSEFTLGLAGAVDTQYF. CDR3 nucleotides: TGTGCCAGCAGTGAGTTCACCTTGGGACTAGCGGGAGCAGTAGATACGCAGTATTTT.

The chain is built from TRBV14 and TRBJ2-7; TRBD1 is a possible D gene (5 bases). Germline loops: CDR1 SGHDN, CDR2 FVKESK. V was pared by 4 bases and J by 7 bases, with 14 bases between. The CDR3 runs 13 residues. CDR3 amino acids: CASSRPLAGEQYF. Here the CDR3 DNA reads TGTGCCAGCAGCCGACCTTTAGCAGGGGAGCAGTACTTC.

This chain connects TRBV9 to TRBJ2-1; 13 positions agree with TRBD2. The germline gives CDR1 SGDLS, CDR2 YYNGEE. V shed 4 bases, J shed 8 bases, and the junction held 9 bases outside the gene matches. The CDR3 loop spans 16 amino acids. The DNA of the CDR3 is TGTGCCAGCAGCCCCCGGACTAGCGGGAGTCTGGATGAGCAGTTCTTC. Amino acids: CASSPRTSGSLDEQFF.

The chain employs TRBV7-9 and TRBJ1-1; no definite D call. The V gene's germline CDR1 is SEHNR and CDR2 FQNEAQ (reference sequence). V dropped 2 bases and J dropped 3 bases, with 10 bases sitting between them. The CDR3 sequence is 14 residues long. The CDR3 loop reads CASSLTVVHTEAFF. CDR3 DNA sequence: TGTGCCAGCAGCTTAACTGTCGTTCACACTGAAGCTTTCTTT.

The genes are TRBV15 and TRBJ2-3; D is undetermined. Germline V gene data show CDR1 as LNHNV and CDR2 as YYDKDF (reference sequence). V lost 5 bases, J lost 4 bases, and 13 bases lay in between. The CDR3 has 14 amino acids. CDR3 sequence reads: CATSGGPDPDTQYF. The CDR3, as DNA: TGTGCCACCAGCGGCGGTCCGGATCCAGATACGCAGTATTTT.

The V and J genes are TRBV7-7 and TRBJ2-5; weak D call: TRBD2 (5 bases). The CDR3 has 16 amino acids. Germline CDR1 SSHAT, CDR2 FNYEAQ (reference sequence). Deletions cut 3 bases from V and 1 base from J, with 15 bases between. CDR3 in amino acids: CASSLSPPGTQETQYF. CDR3 coding DNA: TGTGCCAGCAGCTTGTCACCCCCGGGAACCCAAGAGACCCAGTACTTC.

The genes are TRBV2 and TRBJ1-1; 8 bases are shared with TRBD1. CDR1 and CDR2 from the germline V gene are SNHLY and FYNNEI. The CDR3 has 11 amino acids. V shed 9 bases and J 3 bases; nucleotides not matched to a gene: 0. This CDR3 reads CARTGDTEAFF. CDR3 nucleotides: TGTGCCAGGACAGGGGACACTGAAGCTTTCTTT.

This clone was observed a few times. The V call is TRBV15, the J call TRBJ1-5; D is perhaps TRBD1 (5 bases). This CDR3 comprises 15 residues. V dropped 1 base and J dropped 4 bases, with 11 bases sitting between them. Germline V gives CDR1 LNHNV, CDR2 YYDKDF (reference sequence). The CDR3 here is CATSRGQPGNQPQHF. In nucleotides, the CDR3 is TGTGCCACCAGCAGAGGACAGCCAGGGAATCAGCCCCAGCATTTT.

The chain couples TRBV7-9 to TRBJ1-3; D is uncertain. With 3 bases removed from V and 6 bases from J, the gap between germline ends came to 3 bases. The germline gives CDR1 SEHNR, CDR2 FQNEAQ (reference sequence). The CDR3 length is 11 residues. The CDR3 region is CASSFQNTIYF. CDR3 in DNA: TGTGCCAGCAGCTTCCAAAACACCATATATTTT.

V gene TRBV7-9 combines with J gene TRBJ2-5; 7 positions match TRBD1. The CDR3 is made up of 17 amino acids. Per the germline V gene, CDR1 is SEHNR and CDR2 is FQNEAQ (reference sequence). Trimming removed 4 bases from V and 4 bases from J; junction bases left unmatched: 15. The CDR3: CASSSDSTGVGGETQYF. The CDR3 DNA sequence: TGTGCCAGCAGCTCCGACAGCACAGGGGTAGGAGGAGAGACCCAGTACTTC.

This sequence joins TRBV5-1 and TRBJ1-1, with 7 bases identical to TRBD1. Germline trimming cut 4 bases from V and 0 bases from J; bases unmatched to any gene: 12. Germline CDR1 SGHRS, CDR2 YFSETQ. The CDR3 has 17 amino acids. CDR3 nucleotides: TGCGCCAGCAGCAATTCTTATTACGGACAGGTGAACACTGAAGCTTTCTTT. It is translated as CASSNSYYGQVNTEAFF.